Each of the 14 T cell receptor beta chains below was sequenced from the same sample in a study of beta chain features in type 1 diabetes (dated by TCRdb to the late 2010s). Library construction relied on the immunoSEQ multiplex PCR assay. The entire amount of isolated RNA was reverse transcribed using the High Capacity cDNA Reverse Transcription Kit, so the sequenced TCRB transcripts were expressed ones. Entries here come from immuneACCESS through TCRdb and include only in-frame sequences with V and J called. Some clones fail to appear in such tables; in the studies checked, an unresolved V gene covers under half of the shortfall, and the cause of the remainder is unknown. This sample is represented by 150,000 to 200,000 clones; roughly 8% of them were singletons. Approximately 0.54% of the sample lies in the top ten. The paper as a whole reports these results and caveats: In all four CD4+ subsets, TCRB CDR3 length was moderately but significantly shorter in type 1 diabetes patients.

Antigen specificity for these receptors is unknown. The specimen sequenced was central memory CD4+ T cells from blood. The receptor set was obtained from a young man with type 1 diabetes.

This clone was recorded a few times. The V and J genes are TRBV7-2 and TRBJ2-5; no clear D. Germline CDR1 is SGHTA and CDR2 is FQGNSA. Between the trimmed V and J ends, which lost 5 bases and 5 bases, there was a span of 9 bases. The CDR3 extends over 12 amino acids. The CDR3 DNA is TGTGCCAGCAGCGCCGGAGCGGAGACCCAGTACTTC. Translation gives CASSAGAETQYF.

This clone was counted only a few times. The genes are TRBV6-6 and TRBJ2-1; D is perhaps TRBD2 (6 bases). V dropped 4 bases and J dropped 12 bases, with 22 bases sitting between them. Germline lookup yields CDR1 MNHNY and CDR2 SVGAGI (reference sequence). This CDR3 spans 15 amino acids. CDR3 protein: CASSFGSSGSSGQFF. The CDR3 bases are TGTGCCAGCAGTTTCGGGAGTTCAGGGTCGTCAGGGCAGTTCTTC.

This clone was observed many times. CDR3 sequence reads: CASSPRGGEGPYEQYF. CDR3 nucleotide sequence: TGTGCCAGCAGCCCGCGTGGGGGGGAGGGCCCCTACGAGCAGTACTTC. The chain links TRBV7-9 to TRBJ2-7; TRBD2 matches at 7 bases. The V gene end was trimmed by 5 bases and the J gene end by 2 bases; junction bases not matched to a gene: 12. The CDR3 loop spans 16 amino acids. Germline V gene data show CDR1 as SEHNR and CDR2 as FQNEAQ (reference sequence).

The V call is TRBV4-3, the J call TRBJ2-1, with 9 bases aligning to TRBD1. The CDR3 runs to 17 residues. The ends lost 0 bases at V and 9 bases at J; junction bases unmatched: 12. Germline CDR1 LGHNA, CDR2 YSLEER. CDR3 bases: TGCGCCAGCAGCCAAGACGGTGCGGGACAGGGAGGTTCTGAGCAGTTCTTC. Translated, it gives CASSQDGAGQGGSEQFF.

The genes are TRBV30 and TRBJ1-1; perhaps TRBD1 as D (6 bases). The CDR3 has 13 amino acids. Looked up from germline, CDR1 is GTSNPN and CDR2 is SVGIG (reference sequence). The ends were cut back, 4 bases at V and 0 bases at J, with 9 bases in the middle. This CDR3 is CAWTRDMNTEAFF. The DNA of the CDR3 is TGTGCCTGGACTAGGGACATGAACACTGAAGCTTTCTTT.

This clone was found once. The CDR3 loop reads CAISGASGGQETQYF. Written as DNA, the CDR3 is TGTGCCATCAGTGGAGCTAGCGGGGGACAAGAGACCCAGTACTTC. V gene TRBV10-3 combines with J gene TRBJ2-5; 10 nucleotides agree with TRBD2. The CDR3 is made up of 15 amino acids. In germline, CDR1 is ENHRY, CDR2 SYGVKD. Trimming took 4 bases from V and 2 from J; bases not matched to a gene: 4.

The CDR3 coding sequence is TGTGCCAGCAGCACTAGCGGGGTCGGGACAGATACGCAGTATTTT. Its protein product is CASSTSGVGTDTQYF. V and J are TRBV6-4 and TRBJ2-3, with TRBD2 matching 10 bases. The junction had 6 bases not matched to a gene; V was cut back by 6 bases and J by 3 bases. The CDR3 covers 15 residues. Germline assignment: CDR1 MRHNA and CDR2 SNTAGT.

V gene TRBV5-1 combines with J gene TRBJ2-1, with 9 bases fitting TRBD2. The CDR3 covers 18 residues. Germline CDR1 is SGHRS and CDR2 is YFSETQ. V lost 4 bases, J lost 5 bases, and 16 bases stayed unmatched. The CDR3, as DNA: TGCGCCAGCAGCCCCTGGGGTAGCGGGAGAATTATTGACAATGAGCAGTTCTTC. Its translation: CASSPWGSGRIIDNEQFF. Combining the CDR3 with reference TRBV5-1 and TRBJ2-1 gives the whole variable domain KAGVTQTPRYLIKTRGQQVTLSCSPISGHRSVSWYQQTPGQGLQFLFEYFSETQRNKGNFPGRFSGRQFSNSRSEMNVSTLELGDSALYLCASSPWGSGRIIDNEQFFGPGTRLTVL.

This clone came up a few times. CDR3 sequence reads: CASRDREGYTF. The CDR3 nucleotides read TGTGCCAGCAGAGACAGGGAAGGCTACACCTTC. J is TRBJ1-2 and V is TRBV6-6; 7 bases align to TRBD1. The CDR3 has 11 amino acids. Looked up from germline, CDR1 is MNHNY and CDR2 is SVGAGI (reference sequence). With V trimmed by 6 bases and J by 8 bases, 3 bases remained unmatched.

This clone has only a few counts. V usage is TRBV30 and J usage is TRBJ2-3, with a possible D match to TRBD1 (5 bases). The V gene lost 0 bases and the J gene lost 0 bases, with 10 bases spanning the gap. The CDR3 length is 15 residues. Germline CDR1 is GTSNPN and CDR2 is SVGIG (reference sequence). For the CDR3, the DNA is TGTGCCTGGAGTGTCCAGGGAACTAGCACAGATACGCAGTATTTT. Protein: CAWSVQGTSTDTQYF.

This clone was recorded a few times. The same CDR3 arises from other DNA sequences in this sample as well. CDR3 DNA: TGTGCCAGCCGAGGGAACACTGAAGCTTTCTTT. This gives the protein CASRGNTEAFF. The chain uses TRBV14 and TRBJ1-1; the D is unclear. Trimming removed 8 bases from V and 1 base from J, with 5 bases in between. The germline V gene has CDR1 SGHDN and CDR2 FVKESK. CDR3 size: 11 residues.

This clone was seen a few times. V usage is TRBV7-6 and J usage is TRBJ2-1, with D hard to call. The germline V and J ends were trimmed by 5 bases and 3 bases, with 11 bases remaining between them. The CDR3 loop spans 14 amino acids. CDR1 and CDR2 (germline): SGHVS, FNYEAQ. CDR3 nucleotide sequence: TGTGCCAGCAGCCCCCAGCTAGACTACAATGAGCAGTTCTTC. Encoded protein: CASSPQLDYNEQFF.

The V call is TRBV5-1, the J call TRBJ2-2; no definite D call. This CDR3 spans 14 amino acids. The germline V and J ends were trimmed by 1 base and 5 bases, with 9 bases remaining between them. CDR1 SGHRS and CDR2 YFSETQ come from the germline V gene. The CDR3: CASSLLEETGELFF. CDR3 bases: TGCGCCAGCAGCTTGCTAGAGGAGACCGGGGAGCTGTTTTTT.

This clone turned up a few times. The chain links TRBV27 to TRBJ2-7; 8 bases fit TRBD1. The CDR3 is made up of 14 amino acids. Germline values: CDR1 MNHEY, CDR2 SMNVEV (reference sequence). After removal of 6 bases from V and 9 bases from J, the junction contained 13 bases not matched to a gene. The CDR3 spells CASRPGTGGGWQYF. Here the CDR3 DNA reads TGTGCCAGCAGACCCGGGACAGGAGGGGGGTGGCAGTACTTC.